The next 25 T cell receptor beta chains were all read from a single sample in a study of tissue T cells after allogeneic stem cell transplantation. The table came from immunoSEQ multiplex PCR; TCRdb's copy has only in-frame clones and leaves some out. The data contain 2,000 to 2,500 clones, roughly 48% of them singletons. Time point reported: mouse harvest day 14 after allogeneic transplant. The graft held 10^6 splenic CD5+ T cells and 10^7 T-cell-depleted bone marrow cells. Sequencing input: liver tissue. The receptors were gathered from a female BALB/c mouse given C57BL/6 T cells with graft-versus-host disease after an allogeneic hematopoietic cell transplant.

This clone showed up just a few times. These gene names are mouse names. The sequence runs out 1 residue before the end of the CDR3; the remainder is reconstructed from the germline J gene. The genes are TRBV26 and TRBJ2-7; D remains unclear. Trimming removed 3 bases from V and 3 bases from J, with 6 bases in between. Per germline, CDR1 KGHPV and CDR2 FQNQEV (reference sequence). CDR3 length equals 12 residues. CDR3 region: CASSLDNYEQYF. The part of the CDR3 DNA that was read is TGTGCCAGCAGTCTTGACAACTATGAACAGTAC. Together with reference TRBV26 and TRBJ2-7, the CDR3 gives the full variable domain: NSKVIQTPRYLVKGQGQKAKMRCIPEKGHPVVFWYQQNKNNEFKFLINFQNQEVLQQIDMTEKRFSAECPSNSPCSLEIQSSEAGDSALYLCASSLDNYEQYFGPGTRLTVL.

This clone was picked up a small number of times. The germline and genes are mouse ones. The read falls 1 residue short of the CDR3 end, and the missing part is taken from the germline J gene. The chain has TRBV26 and TRBJ1-3, with TRBD1 as a possible D gene (6 bases). Between the trimmed V and J ends, which lost 0 bases and 4 bases, there was a span of 13 bases. Germline V CDR1 and CDR2: KGHPV, FQNQEV (reference sequence). The CDR3 loop spans 16 amino acids. CDR3 residues: CASSLSSGARGNTLYF. The sequenced part of the CDR3 DNA is TGTGCCAGCAGTCTGTCGTCGGGGGCGAGAGGAAATACGCTCTAT. The variable domain in full, completed from reference TRBV26 and TRBJ1-3, reads NSKVIQTPRYLVKGQGQKAKMRCIPEKGHPVVFWYQQNKNNEFKFLINFQNQEVLQQIDMTEKRFSAECPSNSPCSLEIQSSEAGDSALYLCASSLSSGARGNTLYFGEGSRLIVV.

Concerning this clone itself: Genes and germline are mouse. The read falls 1 residue short of the CDR3 end, and the missing part is taken from the germline J gene. This chain connects TRBV13-1 to TRBJ2-5; D is undetermined. The germline V and J ends were trimmed by 3 bases and 0 bases, with 8 bases remaining between them. Germline V gene lookup returns CDR1 NSHNY and CDR2 SYGAGN. CDR3 length equals 14 residues. CDR3 bases read: TGTGCCAGCAGTGGGCGGACGAACCAAGACACCCAGTAC. It is translated as CASSGRTNQDTQY. The full-length CDR3 reads as CASSGRTNQDTQYF.

This clone is labeled large. Germline and genes: mouse. The missing CDR3 end, 1 residue past where the read stops, is filled in from the germline J gene. V usage is TRBV13-3 and J usage is TRBJ2-7, with D tentatively TRBD1 (5 bases). Looked up from germline, CDR1 is NNHDY and CDR2 is SYVADS. This CDR3 is 11 amino acids long. With 2 bases removed from V and 5 bases from J, the gap between germline ends came to 5 bases. This chain's CDR3 is CASSDRDEQYF. The sequenced CDR3 bases are TGTGCCAGCAGTGACAGGGATGAACAGTAC.

Comments on this clone: The gene names here belong to mouse. The CDR3 end falls 1 residue outside the read, so it is completed with the germline J gene. The gene calls are TRBV12-2 and TRBJ2-1, with a possible D match to TRBD2 (7 bases). The V and J ends lost 4 bases and 6 bases respectively, with 9 bases between them. Germline V gene sequence: CDR1 SGHLS, CDR2 HYDKME. This CDR3 spans 12 amino acids. The DNA read from the CDR3 is TGTGCCAGCTCGGGGGGCTTTGCTGAGCAGTTC. Protein sequence: CASSGGFAEQF. The full-length CDR3 reads as CASSGGFAEQFF.

This clone was counted between two and nine times. Any gene name here is a mouse gene name. The read gets to within 1 residue of the CDR3 end, and the germline J gene fills in the rest. V usage is TRBV15 and J usage is TRBJ1-4, with a weak D call TRBD1 (5 bases). Trimming took 6 bases from V and 1 from J, leaving 9 bases between them. Per germline, CDR1 SGHND and CDR2 FRSKSL. The CDR3 extends over 14 amino acids. CDR3 loop: CASSPGPSNERLFF. The DNA read from the CDR3 is TGTGCCAGCAGCCCAGGGCCTTCCAACGAAAGATTATTT.

With respect to this clone: Gene names denote mouse genes. From the germline J gene comes the end of the CDR3, since the read stops 1 residue before it. The rearrangement links TRBV26 to TRBJ1-4; D is undetermined. From germline, CDR1 is KGHPV and CDR2 FQNQEV (reference sequence). Trimming removed 3 bases from V and 1 base from J, with 3 bases in between. The CDR3 consists of 13 residues. CDR3 amino acids: CASSLYSNERLFF. The DNA read from the CDR3 is TGTGCCAGCAGTCTATATTCCAACGAAAGATTATTT.

With respect to this clone: The listed genes are named as in mouse. The read comes to an end 1 residue before the CDR3 does, leaving the germline J gene to fill in the end. This rearrangement joins TRBV19 to TRBJ1-1, with D possibly TRBD1 on 5 matching bases. The ends were cut back, 10 bases at V and 0 bases at J, with 13 bases in the middle. There are 13 residues in the CDR3. Germline assignment: CDR1 FNHDT and CDR2 SITEND (reference sequence). The covered CDR3 bases are TGTGCCGCAGGGCTTACAGCAAACACAGAAGTCTTC. Its translation is CAAGLTANTEVF. The entire CDR3 reads CAAGLTANTEVFF. The variable domain in full, completed from reference TRBV19 and TRBJ1-1, reads GGIITQTPKFLIGQEGQKLTLKCQQNFNHDTMYWYRQDSGKGLRLIYYSITENDLQKGDLSEGYDASREKKSSFSLTVTSAQKNEMAVFLCAAGLTANTEVFFGKGTRLTVV.

On this clone itself: Germline and genes here are mouse. The CDR3 loop is CASSSTGYEQYF. The sequenced CDR3 bases are TGTGCAAGCAGCTCGACAGGGTATGAACAGTAC. The rearrangement uses TRBV16 and TRBJ2-7, with 7 bases that match TRBD1. Read sequence stops 1 residue before the CDR3 end, and the germline J gene provides the missing end. The length of the CDR3 is 12 residues. V lost 4 bases, J lost 4 bases, and 1 base stayed unmatched. Germline V gene sequence: CDR1 SGHSA, CDR2 FRNQAP.

The sample holds a few counts of this clone. The gene names here belong to mouse. The CDR3 end lies 1 residue beyond the end of the read and is filled in from the germline J gene. The chain recombines TRBV16 with TRBJ2-7; D remains ambiguous. The CDR3 covers 15 residues. V lost 0 bases and J lost 0, with 9 bases in between. Per the germline V gene, CDR1 is SGHSA and CDR2 is FRNQAP. CDR3 sequence reads: CASSLEHKLSYEQYF. CDR3 bases read: TGTGCAAGCAGCTTAGAGCACAAGCTCTCCTATGAACAGTAC.

In regard to this clone: Gene names and germline refer to mouse. The sequence runs out 1 residue before the end of the CDR3; the remainder is reconstructed from the germline J gene. The rearrangement joins TRBV26 to TRBJ1-4; no firm D call. The germline V and J ends were trimmed by 0 bases and 3 bases, with 2 bases remaining between them. Germline V gives CDR1 KGHPV, CDR2 FQNQEV (reference sequence). The CDR3 totals 13 residues. CDR3 residues: CASSLSPNERLFF. The CDR3 DNA, read in part, is TGTGCCAGCAGTCTGTCGCCCAACGAAAGATTATTT.

This clone turned up a few times. The germline and genes are mouse ones. The observed sequence ends 1 residue before the CDR3 terminus, with the missing tail filled in from the germline J gene. This chain connects TRBV17 to TRBJ1-4, with D perhaps TRBD1 (5 bases). CDR3 length: 15 residues. Trimming took off 4 bases at V and 2 bases at J, with 11 bases between the two ends. CDR1 and CDR2 (germline): MNHDT, YYDKIL. The CDR3 protein is CASSIEGPSNERLFF. Incomplete CDR3 DNA: TGTGCTAGCAGTATCGAGGGGCCATCCAACGAAAGATTATTT.

This clone is labeled large. Gene names follow the mouse nomenclature. The read halts 1 residue ahead of the CDR3 end, with the missing end drawn from the germline J gene. V gene TRBV19 combines with J gene TRBJ2-3, with no clear D. CDR3 size: 14 residues. Trimming removed 0 bases at V and 1 base at J, with 6 bases between. Germline loops: CDR1 FNHDT, CDR2 SITEND (reference sequence). The CDR3 sequence: CASSIGRGAETLYF. The DNA read from the CDR3 is TGTGCCAGCAGTATAGGTAGGGGTGCAGAAACGCTGTAT. The full variable domain, in which reference TRBV19 and TRBJ2-3 provide the parts outside the CDR3, is GGIITQTPKFLIGQEGQKLTLKCQQNFNHDTMYWYRQDSGKGLRLIYYSITENDLQKGDLSEGYDASREKKSSFSLTVTSAQKNEMAVFLCASSIGRGAETLYFGSGTRLTVL.

With respect to this clone: Gene names and germline match the mouse. The read terminates 1 residue ahead of where the CDR3 ends, so the germline J gene completes it. V usage is TRBV3 and J usage is TRBJ2-5; 7 nucleotides line up with TRBD2. Germline trimming cut 5 bases from V and 2 bases from J; bases unmatched to any gene: 4. The CDR3 sequence is 14 residues long. The germline gives CDR1 SNHLY, CDR2 FYNGKV (reference sequence). CDR3 DNA (partial): TGTGCCAGCAGCCCTCTGGGGGTCCAAGACACCCAGTAC. Protein: CASSPLGVQDTQY. The full CDR3 protein reads CASSPLGVQDTQYF.

With regard to this clone: Gene names are the mouse ones. The sequence runs out 1 residue before the end of the CDR3; the remainder is reconstructed from the germline J gene. This chain joins TRBV3 and TRBJ1-1; 7 bases fit TRBD1. Germline-derived CDR1 and CDR2 are SNHLY and FYNGKV (reference sequence). Unmatched junction bases numbered 4, after V lost 5 bases and J lost 4 bases. There are 13 residues in the CDR3. The CDR3 sequence: CASSRQGVTEVFF. CDR3 DNA (partial): TGTGCCAGCAGCCGACAGGGAGTCACAGAAGTCTTC. Using reference TRBV3 and TRBJ1-1 for the parts outside the CDR3, the full variable domain is GPKVLQIPSHQIIDMGQMVTLNCDPVSNHLYFYWYKQILGQQMEFLVNFYNGKVMEKSKLFKDQFSVERPDGSYFTLKIQPTALEDSAVYFCASSRQGVTEVFFGKGTRLTVV.

This clone was detected a few times. Gene and germline names: mouse. Coverage ceases 1 residue before the CDR3 finishes, and the germline J gene fills in the end. This sequence joins TRBV26 and TRBJ1-4; D unresolved. The germline gives CDR1 KGHPV, CDR2 FQNQEV (reference sequence). The CDR3 has 14 amino acids. Trimming stripped 4 bases from V and 0 bases from J, with 6 bases between. The part of the CDR3 DNA that was read is TGTGCCAGCAGTCGACAAATTTCCAACGAAAGATTATTT. Translation: CASSRQISNERLF. The whole CDR3 is CASSRQISNERLFF. The complete variable domain, with remaining parts taken from reference TRBV26 and TRBJ1-4, reads NSKVIQTPRYLVKGQGQKAKMRCIPEKGHPVVFWYQQNKNNEFKFLINFQNQEVLQQIDMTEKRFSAECPSNSPCSLEIQSSEAGDSALYLCASSRQISNERLFFGHGTKLSVL.

This clone was seen a single time. Gene names refer to mouse genes. The read terminates 1 residue ahead of where the CDR3 ends, so the germline J gene completes it. The chain combines TRBV13-1 with TRBJ2-4; D ambiguous. Trimming took 1 base from V and 2 from J, leaving 8 bases between them. Germline V gene sequence: CDR1 NSHNY, CDR2 SYGAGN. This CDR3 is 14 amino acids long. The CDR3 sequence is CASSDREAQNTLYF. CDR3 DNA, as far as it was read: TGTGCCAGCAGTGATCGGGAGGCTCAAAACACCTTGTAC.

With regard to this clone: Any gene name here is a mouse gene name. The read gets to within 1 residue of the CDR3 end, and the germline J gene fills in the rest. This chain uses TRBV12-1 with TRBJ2-3; 8 positions match TRBD2. Germline CDR1 reads SGHSN; CDR2 reads HYEKVE. The length of the CDR3 is 15 residues. Trimming cost V 1 base and J 0 bases; bases outside gene matches: 2. CDR3 protein: CASSLDWGSAETLYF. CDR3 DNA (partial): TGTGCCAGCTCTCTAGACTGGGGAAGTGCAGAAACGCTGTAT.

Worth noting for this clone: The gene names here belong to mouse. CDR3 DNA (partial): TGTGCCTGGAGCCTCGGGACTGGGGGTAGTCAAAACACCTTGTAC. Protein: CAWSLGTGGSQNTLY. The complete CDR3 sequence is CAWSLGTGGSQNTLYF. V and J are TRBV31 and TRBJ2-4, with 11 bases aligning to TRBD2. The read stops 1 residue short of the end of the CDR3; the missing end is completed from the germline J gene. The junction had 5 bases not matched to a gene; V was cut back by 3 bases and J by 0 bases. Germline loops: CDR1 GKSSPN, CDR2 SITVG. This CDR3 has 16 amino acids.

Details on this clone: Gene names follow the mouse nomenclature. The read ends 1 residue before the CDR3 terminus; that terminus is restored from the germline J gene. The V and J genes are TRBV24 and TRBJ2-1; D possibly uses TRBD1 or TRBD2 (5 bases each). Germline V CDR1 and CDR2: KGHTA, FRNEEI. V lost 3 bases and J lost 1, with 16 bases in between. The CDR3 consists of 17 residues. CDR3 residues: CASSLSPGRGNYAEQFF. Partial CDR3 DNA: TGTGCCAGCAGTCTCTCCCCGGGACGGGGGAACTATGCTGAGCAGTTC.

With regard to this clone: Mouse gene names and germline throughout. The read stops 1 residue short of the end of the CDR3; the missing end is completed from the germline J gene. The gene calls are TRBV15 and TRBJ1-4; D unresolved. V lost 3 bases and J 4 bases, leaving 3 bases between the germline ends. Looked up from germline, CDR1 is SGHND and CDR2 is FRSKSL. This CDR3 spans 12 amino acids. CDR3 amino acids: CASSFVNERLFF. CDR3 bases read: TGTGCCAGCAGTTTTGTCAACGAAAGATTATTT.

In this sample, this clone turned up once. Here the gene names and germline are mouse. The chain's CDR3 is CASRPSTEVFF. CDR3 DNA, as far as it was read: TGTGCCAGCAGGCCCTCAACAGAAGTCTTC. The V and J genes are TRBV24 and TRBJ1-1; unclear D gene. The sequence runs out 1 residue before the end of the CDR3; the remainder is reconstructed from the germline J gene. CDR1 and CDR2 (germline): KGHTA, FRNEEI. Trimming removed 6 bases at V and 5 bases at J, with 7 bases between. The CDR3 covers 11 residues.

This clone was seen a few times. Gene labels here are mouse ones. This CDR3 is CASSLDGGQDTQYF. The DNA read from the CDR3 is TGTGCCAGCTCTCTCGACGGGGGCCAAGACACCCAGTAC. This chain connects TRBV12-2 to TRBJ2-5; D tentatively fits TRBD1 or TRBD2 (5 bases each). The read ends 1 residue before the CDR3 terminus; that terminus is restored from the germline J gene. The CDR3 sequence is 14 residues long. V lost 0 bases to trimming and J lost 2 bases, with 8 bases between them. Per the germline V gene, CDR1 is SGHLS and CDR2 is HYDKME.

This clone is labeled large. Gene names are mouse gene names. The DNA ends 1 residue before the CDR3 does, and the rest of the CDR3 is filled in from the germline J gene. The rearrangement joins TRBV15 to TRBJ1-3; D is perhaps TRBD1 (6 bases). This CDR3 has 16 amino acids. Germline values: CDR1 SGHND, CDR2 FRSKSL. V gave up 2 bases and J gave up 0 bases, with 11 bases separating them. The CDR3 reads CASSLRGDLSGNTLYF. The sequenced part of the CDR3 DNA is TGTGCCAGCAGTTTAAGGGGGGACCTTTCTGGAAATACGCTCTAT.

Remarks on this clone: Gene names denote mouse genes. The read terminates 1 residue before the CDR3 end, so the remaining end is supplied by the germline J gene. The chain joins TRBV26 to TRBJ1-3; a possible D gene is TRBD1 (5 bases). The CDR3 extends over 14 amino acids. The V end was cut by 6 bases, the J end by 0 bases, with 9 bases between. Germline V lookup: CDR1 KGHPV, CDR2 FQNQEV (reference sequence). The CDR3 sequence is CASSRQNSGNTLYF. The CDR3 bases that were read are TGTGCCAGCAGCCGACAGAATTCTGGAAATACGCTCTAT.